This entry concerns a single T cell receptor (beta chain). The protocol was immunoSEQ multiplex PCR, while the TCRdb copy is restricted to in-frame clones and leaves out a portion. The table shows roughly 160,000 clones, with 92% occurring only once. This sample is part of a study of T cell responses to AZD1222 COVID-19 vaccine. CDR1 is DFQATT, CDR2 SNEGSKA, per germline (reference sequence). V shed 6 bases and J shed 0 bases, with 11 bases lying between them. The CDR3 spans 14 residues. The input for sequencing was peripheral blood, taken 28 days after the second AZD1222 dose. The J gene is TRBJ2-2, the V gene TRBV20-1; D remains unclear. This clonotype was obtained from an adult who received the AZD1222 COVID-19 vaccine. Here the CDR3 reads CSASRPANTGELFF. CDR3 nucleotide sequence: TGCAGTGCCAGTAGGCCGGCGAACACCGGGGAGCTGTTTTTT.